This entry concerns a single T cell receptor beta chain. This clonotype was recorded many times. What antigen it recognizes has not been identified. There are no base qualities to consult, and no much larger clone falls within one base. The healthy controls were volunteers from a blood bank in Maryland, USA. For sorted-subset TCR libraries, about a million sorted CD4+ or CD8+ T cells were used. Peripheral blood was subjected to Ficoll-Hypaque density gradient centrifugation to isolate PBMCs, which were then cryopreserved in liquid nitrogen. The study also sequenced paired sorted CD4+ and CD8+ subsets from healthy controls, HAM/TSP patients and MS patients. V was cut back by 2 bases and J by 3 bases, leaving a gap of 11 bases between them. Taken from cysteine to phenylalanine, the CDR3 has 13 residues. Only the CDR3 part of the read is kept: 39 bases, read in frame from the first base. The germline V gene provides CDR1 SQVTM and CDR2 ANQGSEA.

The data derive from a study of neurological immune-mediated disorders (dated by TCRdb to the late 2010s). Context from the whole study: Using UMI-based sequencing, the study compared peripheral blood TCR-beta repertoires from patients with HTLV-I-associated myelopathy (HAM/TSP), patients with multiple sclerosis, and healthy controls. The cohort comprised about 68 subjects: 14 HAM/TSP patients, 35 or so multiple sclerosis patients and approximately 20 healthy controls. The approximately 110 TCR-beta libraries included longitudinal samples, technical triplicates and paired sorted CD4+ and CD8+ T-cell subsets alongside PBMC samples.

cDNA was synthesized by template-switch 5'RACE using a primer carrying a 10-nucleotide random unique molecular identifier by which each TCR transcript was tagged. Every sequencing run covered 15-18 subjects and yielded more than 180 million TCR-beta sequences. The RNeasy kit was used for extraction of total RNA. Using the KAPA Real-time Library Amplification kit, TCR-beta VDJ regions were amplified with primers for the TCR constant region and the 5'RACE anchor. Sample indexes and Illumina adaptors were added in a first PCR, after which library yield was increased in a second PCR. After purification with Ampure beads, the TCR product of roughly 650 bp was size-selected on a 2% E-gel SizeSelection system. Before pooling, libraries had their quality checked on a Bioanalyzer, their concentration measured with Qubit, and their quantity determined with the Kapa Library Quantification kit. Libraries were sequenced paired-end 2 x 150 bp on an Illumina HiSeq 2500. To increase sequence diversity, about 25-31% phiX was spiked into each library pool. In the original analysis: Quality-filtered reads were processed with the UMI-based MiGEC pipeline, which removed over 80% of raw TCR sequences during error correction. VDJ genes were aligned to IMGT germline references, and each clonotype was defined by a unique CDR3 amino acid sequence together with V-J genes. Clonal expansion, Shannon diversity and CDR3 relatedness were evaluated with VDJtools (CalcPairwiseDistances, ClusterSamples), while phylogenetic trees were built in CLCbio workbench. Expanded clones were defined as having at least 8 unique UMIs, based on coefficient-of-variation modelling across technical triplicates. Using fastp trimming at Q25 and MiXCR clonotype assembly, TCRdb reanalyzed the public sequencing data and kept in-frame beta chains. All rows with the same CDR3 protein become a single entry with the most common DNA and genes. TCRdb's processing, not the authors', yielded these V and J calls. Within this sample are roughly 15,000 distinct CDR3 sequences, with about 3.6% of them counted one time only. Of the sample, 20% to 25% is held by the ten largest clones.

What the study reported, not specific to this receptor: TCR clonal expansion was greatest in HAM/TSP patients and smallest in MS patients, who ranked below even healthy controls. No identical CDR3 amino acid sequences were found to be shared among expanded clones across subjects, suggesting that TCR-beta repertoires were private in all groups.

This clonotype originated in a woman aged 40 to 49 in good health. Specimen: CD8+ T cells from blood. The sequence joins TRBV29-1 to TRBJ2-7, with a tentative D gene TRBD1 over 5 matching bases. The CDR3 in this case is CSVELTGLYEQYF. The DNA is TGCAGCGTTGAACTCACAGGCCTCTACGAGCAGTACTTC.